The 5 T cell receptor beta chains listed next were all sequenced from one sample in a study of CD8+CD57+ T cells in acquired aplastic anemia. The patients chosen for sequencing had shown expansion of CD8+CD57+ cells (detected by flow cytometry). It was genomic DNA that served as the template for profiling TCR beta VDJ and CDR3. TCRdb used MiXCR to reprocess the reads, holding one entry per CDR3 protein. The sample includes about 150,000 distinct CDR3 sequences, 40% to 60% of them seen just once. Sequencing was performed on sorted CD4+, CD8+, or CD8+CD57+ T cells (not recorded which) from PBMCs. The receptors were gathered from a human donor with aplastic anemia.

J is TRBJ2-1 and V is TRBV25-1; D is perhaps TRBD1 (6 bases). This CDR3 has 18 residues. V was trimmed by 2 bases and J by 0 bases, leaving 17 bases between them. Germline loops: CDR1 MGHDK, CDR2 SYGVNS. The CDR3 loop reads CASSEDSVGTRSYNEQFF. The DNA for the CDR3 is TGTGCCAGCAGTGAAGATTCGGTAGGGACACGCTCCTACAATGAGCAGTTCTTC. Variable domain in full (rest from reference TRBV25-1 and TRBJ2-1): EADIYQTPRYLVIGTGKKITLECSQTMGHDKMYWYQQDPGMELHLIHYSYGVNSTEKGDLSSESTVSRIRTEHFPLTLESARPSHTSQYLCASSEDSVGTRSYNEQFFGPGTRLTVL.

The V gene is TRBV12-3 or TRBV12-4, the J gene TRBJ1-1; D possibly corresponds to TRBD1 (5 bases). The CDR3 loop spans 14 amino acids. The chain's CDR3 is CVGRTTQGGTEAFF. The CDR3, as DNA: TGTGTCGGCAGAACCACTCAGGGAGGCACTGAAGCTTTCTTT.

The chain has TRBV11-1 and TRBJ2-1; unclear D gene. This CDR3 region has 14 residues. CDR1 and CDR2 (germline): SGHAT, FQDESV (reference sequence). V was trimmed by 3 bases and J by 8 bases, leaving 14 bases between them. The CDR3 spells CASSFTGAFHEQFF. The DNA for the CDR3 is TGTGCCAGCAGCTTTACCGGAGCCTTCCATGAGCAGTTCTTC.

The chain combines TRBV24-1 with TRBJ1-1; 9 bases fit TRBD1. The trim removed 8 bases at V and 8 bases at J, leaving 11 bases unmatched. The CDR3 runs to 14 residues. Germline lookup yields CDR1 KGHDR and CDR2 SFDVKD. This CDR3 reads CATTTRTGATEAFF. The DNA of the CDR3 is TGTGCCACCACTACACGGACAGGGGCTACCGAAGCTTTCTTT.

The rearrangement joins TRBV14 to TRBJ2-7; 9 bases match TRBD1. Germline V lookup: CDR1 SGHDN, CDR2 FVKESK. The CDR3 has 13 amino acids. V lost 11 bases, J lost 2 bases, and 7 bases stayed unmatched. The CDR3 region has the DNA TGTGCCTGGCCGGACAGGGGCCCCTACGAGCAGTACTTC. It encodes CAWPDRGPYEQYF.